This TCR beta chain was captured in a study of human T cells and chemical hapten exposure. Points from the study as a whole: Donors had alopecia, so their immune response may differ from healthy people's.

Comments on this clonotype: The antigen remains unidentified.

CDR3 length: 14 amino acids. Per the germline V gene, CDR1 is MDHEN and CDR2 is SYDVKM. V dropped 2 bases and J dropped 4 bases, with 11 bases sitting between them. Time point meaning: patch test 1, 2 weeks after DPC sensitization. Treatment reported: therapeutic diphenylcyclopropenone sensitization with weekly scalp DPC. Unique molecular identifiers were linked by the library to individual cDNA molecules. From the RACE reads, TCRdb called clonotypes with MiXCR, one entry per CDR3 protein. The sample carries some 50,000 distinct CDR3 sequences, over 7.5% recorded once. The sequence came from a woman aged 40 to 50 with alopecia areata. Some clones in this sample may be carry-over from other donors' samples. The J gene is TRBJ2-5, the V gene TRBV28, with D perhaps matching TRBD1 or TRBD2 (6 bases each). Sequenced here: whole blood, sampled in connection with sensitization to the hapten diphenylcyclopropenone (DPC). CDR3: CASSLGGLAETQYF. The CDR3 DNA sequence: TGTGCCAGCAGTTTAGGGGGGCTAGCAGAGACCCAGTACTTC.